These 24 T cell receptor beta chains were sequenced from one sample in a study of early T cells in non-severe SARS-CoV-2 infection. Using its own MiXCR run on the 5' RACE reads, TCRdb lists one record per CDR3 protein. The sample lists about 100,000 distinct CDR3 sequences; about 12% were seen once. The sample taken for sequencing was whole blood. The receptors shown here come from an adult who was a healthcare worker with PCR-confirmed SARS-CoV-2 infection or an uninfected control (not recorded which).

This clonotype has just a few counts. The chain uses TRBV28 and TRBJ2-7, with 7 bases lining up with TRBD1. CDR1 and CDR2 (germline): MDHEN, SYDVKM. V lost 10 bases and J lost 4; bases outside the gene matches: 10. This CDR3 is 13 amino acids long. The CDR3 nucleotides read TGTGCCACCGGGTCCAGGGACAGTTACGAGCAGTACTTC. This sequence encodes CATGSRDSYEQYF.

This clonotype was counted ten times or more. The chain is built from TRBV12-5 and TRBJ2-1; tentatively, D is TRBD1 (7 bases). With 1 base removed from V and 7 bases from J, the gap between germline ends came to 17 bases. The CDR3 spans 16 residues. The germline gives CDR1 LGHNT, CDR2 FRNRAP. The CDR3 sequence is CASGLGTGTRGNEQFF. As DNA, the CDR3 is TGTGCTAGTGGTTTGGGGACAGGCACCCGGGGGAATGAGCAGTTCTTC.

There are many counts of this clonotype. V is TRBV7-9 and J is TRBJ2-1; 9 positions agree with TRBD2. The germline V gene has CDR1 SEHNR and CDR2 FQNEAQ (reference sequence). This CDR3 contains 15 residues. After removal of 1 base from V and 6 bases from J, the junction contained 4 bases not matched to a gene. The CDR3, as DNA: TGTGCCAGCAGCTTAGATGGCGGGGGGGCCAATGAGCAGTTCTTC. Its protein is CASSLDGGGANEQFF.

This clonotype appeared a few times. V gene TRBV20-1 combines with J gene TRBJ2-3; D perhaps matches TRBD2 (5 bases). V was shortened by 7 bases and J by 6 bases, with 14 bases between the two germline ends. CDR3 length equals 12 residues. Germline V gene data show CDR1 as DFQATT and CDR2 as SNEGSKA (reference sequence). CDR3 DNA: TGCAGTGTAACGAGGCCGGGGGATACGCAGTATTTT. Translating it yields CSVTRPGDTQYF.

This clonotype has at least ten counts. J is TRBJ2-5 and V is TRBV20-1; no clear D gene. CDR1 DFQATT and CDR2 SNEGSKA come from the germline V gene (reference sequence). This CDR3 has 12 residues. Between the trimmed V and J ends, which lost 5 bases and 5 bases, there was a span of 12 bases. The CDR3 sequence: CSAFMVYETQYF. Written as DNA, the CDR3 is TGCAGTGCTTTTATGGTATACGAGACCCAGTACTTC.

This clonotype appeared many times. CDR3 DNA: TGTGCCAGCAGCCGTACGACGGCTTTAGGGACAGATACGCAGTATTTT. This translates into CASSRTTALGTDTQYF. The rearrangement uses TRBV5-4 and TRBJ2-3; no reliable D call. The CDR3 is 16 amino acids. Germline V gives CDR1 SGHNT, CDR2 YYREEE (reference sequence). V was clipped by 4 bases and J by 3 bases, with 18 bases between them.

This clonotype was counted ten times or more. The CDR3 protein is CASSLPGLGLYEQFF. Here the CDR3 DNA reads TGTGCCAGCAGTTTACCGGGACTAGGACTCTATGAGCAGTTCTTC. V is TRBV7-9 and J is TRBJ2-1, with 8 bases fitting TRBD2. The germline CDR1 and CDR2 sequences are SEHNR and FQNEAQ (reference sequence). The CDR3 contains 15 residues. V lost 6 bases to trimming and J lost 8 bases; unmatched junction nucleotides: 12.

This chain connects TRBV18 to TRBJ2-1, with a tentative D call TRBD2 (5 bases). The V gene lost 2 bases and the J gene lost 4 bases, with 12 bases spanning the gap. The CDR3 loop spans 15 amino acids. From germline, CDR1 is KGHSH and CDR2 LQKENI. The CDR3 coding sequence is TGTGCCAGCTCACCAGGAAGAGGGCCGTACAATGAGCAGTTCTTC. This gives the protein CASSPGRGPYNEQFF.

This clonotype has ten or more counts. This sequence joins TRBV7-2 and TRBJ1-2; D might be TRBD1 (5 bases). Germline lookup yields CDR1 SGHTA and CDR2 FQGNSA. This CDR3 is 16 amino acids long. V gave up 1 base and J gave up 0 bases, with 12 bases separating them. CDR3 protein: CASSLGGVEANYGYTF. The CDR3 DNA reads as TGTGCCAGCAGCTTAGGAGGGGTCGAGGCTAACTATGGCTACACCTTC.

In its sample, this clonotype was seen many times. The gene calls are TRBV20-1 and TRBJ2-7; TRBD1 might be the D (6 bases). Germline CDR1 and CDR2: DFQATT and SNEGSKA (reference sequence). This CDR3 is 14 amino acids long. The V end was cut by 3 bases, the J end by 2 bases, with 14 bases between. This CDR3 is CSARNRERTYEQYF. CDR3 coding DNA: TGCAGTGCTAGGAACAGGGAAAGGACCTACGAGCAGTACTTC.

This clonotype was seen a few times. CDR3 sequence: CASSLAGASSYNEQFF. CDR3 nucleotides: TGTGCCAGCAGCTTGGCGGGGGCAAGCTCCTACAATGAGCAGTTCTTC. This chain uses TRBV11-2 with TRBJ2-1; TRBD2 might be the D (7 bases). This CDR3 has 16 amino acids. Germline V CDR1 and CDR2: SGHAT, FQNNGV. V dropped 3 bases and J dropped 0 bases, with 12 bases sitting between them.

Written as DNA, the CDR3 is TGTGCCAGCAGGGACCCGGGACAGGGGGCTGATGGGGCCAACGTCCTGACTTTC. Residues: CASRDPGQGADGANVLTF. The gene calls are TRBV27 and TRBJ2-6; TRBD1 agrees at 12 bases. The CDR3 totals 18 residues. The germline V gene has CDR1 MNHEY and CDR2 SMNVEV (reference sequence). The ends lost 6 bases at V and 3 bases at J; junction bases unmatched: 9.

The V and J genes are TRBV7-8 and TRBJ2-2; the D is unclear. With 5 bases removed from V and 6 bases from J, the gap between germline ends came to 10 bases. The CDR3 extends over 13 amino acids. CDR1 is SGHVS, CDR2 FQNEAQ, per germline. CDR3 coding DNA: TGTGCCAGCAGCCTTACAGTATCCGGGGAGCTGTTTTTT. Translating it yields CASSLTVSGELFF.

This clonotype was picked up many times. V gene TRBV19 combines with J gene TRBJ2-1, with 12 bases lining up with TRBD1. The CDR3 runs to 15 residues. Germline V lookup: CDR1 LNHDA, CDR2 SQIVND (reference sequence). J gave up 8 bases and V 4 bases, and 6 bases lay outside the gene matches. The CDR3 coding sequence is TGTGCCAGTAGTACCCGGGACAGGGGGCGGCATGAGCAGTTCTTC. Amino acids: CASSTRDRGRHEQFF.

This clonotype was observed many times. CDR3 in DNA: TGTGCCAGCAGGCTAGGGGCTGAAATCACAGATACGCAGTATTTT. It encodes CASRLGAEITDTQYF. This sequence joins TRBV12-3 or TRBV12-4 and TRBJ2-3; D may be TRBD1 (5 bases). This CDR3 has 15 residues. Trimming took 6 bases from V and 2 from J, leaving 15 bases between them.

This clonotype has ten or more counts. The rearrangement joins TRBV2 to TRBJ2-2; D not resolved. V lost 8 bases, J lost 3 bases, and 16 bases lay in between. The CDR3 consists of 15 residues. Germline CDR1 is SNHLY and CDR2 is FYNNEI. CDR3 sequence reads: CASGPGLTHTGELFF. DNA for the CDR3: TGTGCCAGCGGGCCGGGCCTAACTCACACCGGGGAGCTGTTTTTT.

This clonotype was seen ten or more times. The chain combines TRBV28 with TRBJ1-1; D not certain. The CDR3 has 12 residues. Trimming took off 5 bases at V and 2 bases at J, with 6 bases between the two ends. CDR1 and CDR2 (germline): MDHEN, SYDVKM. For the CDR3, the DNA is TGTGCCAGCAGTGACCTTAACACTGAAGCTTTCTTT. Protein sequence: CASSDLNTEAFF.

This chain uses TRBV2 with TRBJ1-2; D is perhaps TRBD1 (5 bases). CDR1 is SNHLY and CDR2 is FYNNEI in the germline V gene. V shed 6 bases and J shed 7 bases, with 12 bases lying between them. The CDR3 sequence is 12 residues long. CDR3 nucleotides: TGTGCCAGCAGGGGGCAGGGAGGTGGCTACACCTTC. Encoded protein: CASRGQGGGYTF.

V is TRBV27 and J is TRBJ2-7, with TRBD1 as a possible D gene (5 bases). Germline CDR1 and CDR2: MNHEY and SMNVEV (reference sequence). With 0 bases removed from V and 6 bases from J, the gap between germline ends came to 9 bases. The CDR3 is 13 amino acids. As DNA, the CDR3 is TGTGCCAGCAGTTTATCAGGGGTCCCCGAGCAGTACTTC. Encoded protein: CASSLSGVPEQYF.

This clonotype was detected many times. The genes are TRBV6-1 and TRBJ1-5, with TRBD1 identical over 9 bases. The junction had 5 bases not matched to a gene; V was cut back by 4 bases and J by 1 base. This CDR3 is built from 16 residues. The germline V gene has CDR1 MNHNS and CDR2 SASEGT. The CDR3 nucleotides are TGTGCCAGCAGTGCCGGGACAGGGACGAGCAATCAGCCCCAGCATTTT. The encoded protein is CASSAGTGTSNQPQHF.

This clonotype was detected ten times or more. V usage is TRBV7-2 and J usage is TRBJ2-3; D is uncertain. Trimming removed 0 bases at V and 2 bases at J, with 12 bases between. Germline V lookup: CDR1 SGHTA, CDR2 FQGNSA. The CDR3 loop spans 16 amino acids. The CDR3 DNA reads TGTGCCAGCAGCTTAGCAGGGATTTACAACACAGATACGCAGTATTTT. Its translation is CASSLAGIYNTDTQYF.

This clonotype has a handful of counts. J is TRBJ2-3 and V is TRBV12-3 or TRBV12-4; TRBD2 matches 13 bases. The V gene end was trimmed by 6 bases and the J gene end by 2 bases; junction bases not matched to a gene: 11. The CDR3 contains 18 residues. This CDR3 reads CASSRPTSGGLNTDTQYF. CDR3 nucleotides: TGTGCCAGCAGCCGTCCGACTAGCGGGGGGCTAAACACAGATACGCAGTATTTT.

The V gene is TRBV19, the J gene TRBJ1-1; D call uncertain. V was trimmed by 1 base and J by 0 bases, leaving 6 bases between them. This CDR3 contains 14 residues. CDR1 is LNHDA, CDR2 SQIVND, per germline (reference sequence). This CDR3 is CASSIGGLNTEAFF. CDR3 in DNA: TGTGCCAGTAGTATAGGCGGTTTGAACACTGAAGCTTTCTTT.

V gene TRBV10-3 combines with J gene TRBJ2-2; D uncertain. This CDR3 region has 13 residues. Trimming took off 4 bases at V and 7 bases at J, with 10 bases between the two ends. Germline V lookup: CDR1 ENHRY, CDR2 SYGVKD. The CDR3 reads CAISGNSRGELFF. The CDR3 coding sequence is TGTGCCATCAGTGGTAACAGCCGCGGGGAGCTGTTTTTT.